The rows below give T cell receptor beta chains drawn from one sample of a study of blood T cell repertoires in COVID-19. The table came from immunoSEQ multiplex PCR; TCRdb's copy has only in-frame clones and leaves some out. The data contain over 150,000 clones, roughly 80% of them singletons. Sample: peripheral blood. The origin of the receptors is a man in his sixties with acute or convalescent COVID-19. The CDR3 runs from the conserved cysteine through the conserved F or W. The D gene is left open where the match is weak. Some rows mark clone size as missing; the rest say once, few, many or name a class of expanded clone.

D	V	J	size	DNA	CDR3
TRBD2	TRBV5-1	TRBJ2-7	-	TGCGCCAGCAGCTGGGGGCCTAGCGGGAGTTCGGAGGAGCAGTACTTC	CASSWGPSGSSEEQYF
-	TRBV5-1	TRBJ2-5	-	TGCGCCAGCAGCTTGGATACTCCAGGGGGAGGAGAGACCCAGTACTTC	CASSLDTPGGGETQYF
TRBD2	TRBV9	TRBJ2-5	few	TGTGCCAGCAGCCAGGCGGGGGGGCAAGAGACCCAGTACTTC	CASSQAGGQETQYF
TRBD2	TRBV5-4	TRBJ2-5	once	TGTGCCAGCAGCCCGGAGCTGGCGGGGGGTGGAGAGACCCAGTACTTC	CASSPELAGGGETQYF
-	TRBV10-2	TRBJ1-5	-	TGCGCCACCCGGGCCGAGGGTTTGAATCAGCCCCAGCATTTT	CATRAEGLNQPQHF
-	TRBV2	TRBJ1-2	-	TGTGCCAGCAGTTCCCGTTATGGCTACACCTTC	CASSSRYGYTF
-	TRBV19	TRBJ1-3	-	TGTGCCAGTAGTATTTCACAGAGCTCTGGAAACACCATATATTTT	CASSISQSSGNTIYF
TRBD2	TRBV9	TRBJ2-1	-	TGTGCCAGCAGCTTACTAAGCGGGGGGGCCTACAATGAGCAGTTCTTC	CASSLLSGGAYNEQFF
-	TRBV28	TRBJ2-1	-	TGTGCCAGCAGTTTTCACGGGTCCTACAATGAGCAGTTCTTC	CASSFHGSYNEQFF
-	TRBV3-1/TRBV3-2	TRBJ1-1	-	TGTGCCAGCAGCCAAGATCTTGTGGAGCGGAGAGCTTTCTTT	CASSQDLVERRAFF
-	TRBV6-5	TRBJ1-4	-	TGTGCCAGCAGTTACTCGGGCGGGGATAATGAAAAACTGTTTTTT	CASSYSGGDNEKLFF
-	TRBV6-6	TRBJ1-1	-	TGTGCCAGCAGTTATCTGGGTCAGGGGAACACTGAAGCTTTCTTT	CASSYLGQGNTEAFF
-	TRBV24-1	TRBJ2-7	once	TGTGCCACCAGGGGGGCTAGGGGAGAGCAGTACTTC	CATRGARGEQYF
-	TRBV4-1	TRBJ1-6	-	TGCGCCAGCAGCCAGGGGAGTTCACCCCTCCACTTT	CASSQGSSPLHF
TRBD1	TRBV7-2	TRBJ2-1	-	TGTGCCAGCAGAGCCGGGACAGGGGGAGATGAGCAGTTCTTC	CASRAGTGGDEQFF
TRBD1	TRBV30	TRBJ2-7	-	TGTGCCTGGAGTGTAGGACAGGGGGCGGGGGAGCAGTACTTC	CAWSVGQGAGEQYF
TRBD1	TRBV6-5	TRBJ1-6	-	TGTGCCAGCAGCCGAAAATGGACAGGGGATTCACCCCTCCACTTT	CASSRKWTGDSPLHF
TRBD2	TRBV7-9	TRBJ2-7	-	TGTGCCAGCAGCATTAGACTAGCGGGGTCCCACGAGCAGTACTTC	CASSIRLAGSHEQYF
-	TRBV7-8	TRBJ1-1	-	TGTGCCAGCAGCCAACTTATCAAAACCGGGACTGAGAACACTGAAGCTTTCTTT	CASSQLIKTGTENTEAFF
TRBD2	TRBV28	TRBJ2-7	-	TGTGCCAGCAGCCCGGGGGGGGGCGAGCAGTACTTC	CASSPGGGEQYF
-	TRBV5-4	TRBJ2-6	-	TGTGCCAGCAGCTATAGTTCTGGGGCCAACGTCCTGACTTTC	CASSYSSGANVLTF
TRBD1	TRBV6-7	TRBJ2-2	once	TGTGCCAGCAGTTACTCCCTATGGGACAGATACTCAGCGAACACCGGGGAGCTGTTTTTT	CASSYSLWDRYSANTGELFF
TRBD2	TRBV10-2	TRBJ2-7	-	TGCGCCAGCAGTGGGCTGGGACTAGCCTACGAGCAGTACTTC	CASSGLGLAYEQYF
-	TRBV19	TRBJ2-6	-	TGTGCCAGTAGGATCCCAGGGGCTTCTGGGGCCAACGTCCTGACTTTC	CASRIPGASGANVLTF
-	TRBV19	TRBJ1-5	few	TGTGCCAGTAGCCAGGGCTTCGGCAATCAGCCCCAGCATTTT	CASSQGFGNQPQHF
TRBD1	TRBV19	TRBJ1-1	once	TGTGCCAGTAGCGCGGACAGGGGGCGCGCGGATTGGACTGAAGCTTTCTTT	CASSADRGRADWTEAFF
-	TRBV2	TRBJ2-3	-	TGTGCCAGCAGTCCGGAGGGGCTTTTCCCCACAGATACGCAGTATTTT	CASSPEGLFPTDTQYF
TRBD1	TRBV5-5	TRBJ2-5	-	TGTGCCAGCAGCTGGGGACAGGGAAACCAAGAGACCCAGTACTTC	CASSWGQGNQETQYF
TRBD1	TRBV10-3	TRBJ1-2	-	TGTGCCATCAGAGGGGCAGGGGGAGACTATGGCTACACCTTC	CAIRGAGGDYGYTF
TRBD1	TRBV7-6	TRBJ2-7	-	TGTGCCAGCAGCTTGGACAGGGCCTACGAGCAGTACTTC	CASSLDRAYEQYF
TRBD2	TRBV29-1	TRBJ2-2	medium-sized	TGCAGCGTTGAAATAGCGGGAATGAACACCGGGGAGCTGTTTTTT	CSVEIAGMNTGELFF
TRBD2	TRBV6-4	TRBJ2-7	-	TGTGCCAGCAGTGACTCGAGACTAGCGGGGAGCACCTACGAGCAGTACTTC	CASSDSRLAGSTYEQYF
TRBD2	TRBV2	TRBJ2-5	-	TGTGCCAGCAGGGTGACTAGCGGGGGGGCTTATGAAGAGACCCAGTACTTC	CASRVTSGGAYEETQYF
-	TRBV11-2	TRBJ1-2	once	TGTGCCAGCAGCTCCGAGGGGACACCTAACTATGGCTACACCTTC	CASSSEGTPNYGYTF
TRBD1	TRBV30	TRBJ2-2	-	TGTGCCTGGAATACAGGGGCGAACACCGGGGAGCTGTTTTTT	CAWNTGANTGELFF
TRBD1	TRBV6-5	TRBJ2-7	-	TGTGCCAGCAGTAAGACAGGGTTGGGGTACGAGCAGTACTTC	CASSKTGLGYEQYF
-	TRBV19	TRBJ2-2	-	TGTGCCAGTAGTATGGTGGCGAAAGGGGGCGGGGAGCTGTTTTTT	CASSMVAKGGGELFF
-	TRBV7-2	TRBJ1-6	-	TGTGCCAGCAGCTCCACCGGGTCCCCGGGATCACCCCTCCACTTT	CASSSTGSPGSPLHF
TRBD2	TRBV5-1	TRBJ2-3	-	TGCGCCAGCAGCTCCCGGACTAGCACTAGCACAGATACGCAGTATTTT	CASSSRTSTSTDTQYF
TRBD1	TRBV24-1	TRBJ2-1	few	TGTGCCACCTGGACAGGGAACTCCTACAATGAGCAGTTCTTC	CATWTGNSYNEQFF
-	TRBV29-1	TRBJ2-5	-	TGCACCGGCGGGGACCAGGGGGAACAAGAGACCCAGTACTTC	CTGGDQGEQETQYF
-	TRBV12-5	TRBJ1-1	-	TGTGCTAGTGGTTTGCAACAATACACGAACACTGAAGCTTTCTTT	CASGLQQYTNTEAFF
-	TRBV7-3	TRBJ2-7	-	TGTGCCAGCAGCTTAACGGGGACTGGCGAGCAGTACTTC	CASSLTGTGEQYF
TRBD1	TRBV5-1	TRBJ1-1	-	TGCGCCAGCAGCTCCAGGGGGCCTGGGAACACTGAAGCTTTCTTT	CASSSRGPGNTEAFF
-	TRBV15	TRBJ2-4	-	TGTGCCACCAGCACCAGGCCGGGTGCGGGAAACATTCAGTACTTC	CATSTRPGAGNIQYF
-	TRBV5-5	TRBJ2-1	-	TGTGCCAGCAGCTTGACAGGGACCTACAATGAGCAGTTCTTC	CASSLTGTYNEQFF